This is a list of T cell receptor beta chains from one sample in a study of T cells after yellow fever vaccination. TCRdb independently ran MiXCR on the 5' RACE reads; one entry per CDR3 protein. The table lists roughly 240,000 distinct CDR3 sequences, 6.7% of them singletons. This sample comprised CD4+ T cells sorted from PBMCs, obtained on the day of the yellow fever booster vaccination. The origin of the receptors is a man younger than 40 who received the YFV17D yellow fever vaccine. Both conserved end residues are part of each CDR3. D genes are given only for firm matches. Part of the rows lack a size; the others show once, few, many or a class for expanded clones.

D gene	V gene	clone size	J gene	CDR3 protein	CDR3 DNA
NA	TRBV21-1	few	TRBJ2-3	CAPSLRGGRADTQYF	TGTGCCCCATCCCTTCGGGGCGGGAGGGCCGATACGCAGTATTTT
NA	TRBV29-1	NA	TRBJ2-3	CSGRLVSTDTQYF	TGCAGCGGTAGACTAGTATCCACAGATACGCAGTATTTT
NA	TRBV5-6	few	TRBJ2-1	CASSPGVGGSSYNEQFF	TGTGCCAGCAGCCCTGGAGTAGGGGGGAGCTCCTACAATGAGCAGTTCTTC
NA	TRBV9	few	TRBJ2-1	CASSLPSSRANEQFF	TGTGCCAGCAGCCTGCCAAGTTCGCGGGCCAATGAGCAGTTCTTC
NA	TRBV10-3	many	TRBJ1-1	CAISQGSGEAFF	TGTGCCATCAGTCAGGGGAGCGGTGAAGCTTTCTTT
NA	TRBV7-2	NA	TRBJ1-2	CASSLGGAGGYTF	TGTGCCAGCAGCTTAGGGGGGGCAGGGGGCTACACCTTC
NA	TRBV20-1	few	TRBJ2-4	CSAYPVTKNIQYF	TGCAGTGCCTACCCGGTTACCAAAAACATTCAGTACTTC
TRBD1	TRBV4-3	NA	TRBJ2-5	CASSQLQGIQETQYF	TGCGCCAGCAGCCAGTTACAGGGGATTCAAGAGACCCAGTACTTC
NA	TRBV15	few	TRBJ2-7	CATSSGLPYEQYF	TGTGCCACCAGCAGTGGTCTACCCTACGAGCAGTACTTC
TRBD1	TRBV12-3/TRBV12-4	many	TRBJ1-5	CASSLFGQGYQPQHF	TGTGCCAGCAGTTTATTCGGACAGGGATATCAGCCCCAGCATTTT
NA	TRBV12-3/TRBV12-4	NA	TRBJ2-7	CASGRVGKQYF	TGTGCCAGCGGCAGGGTGGGCAAGCAGTACTTC
TRBD1	TRBV7-2	few	TRBJ1-4	CASSPAGTGVEKLFF	TGTGCCAGCAGCCCGGCCGGAACAGGGGTAGAAAAACTGTTTTTT
TRBD2	TRBV7-9	many	TRBJ2-5	CASSPPRGLAEETQYF	TGTGCCAGCAGCCCCCCGCGGGGACTAGCGGAAGAGACCCAGTACTTC
TRBD2	TRBV29-1	few	TRBJ2-3	CSGVGGRGADTQYF	TGCAGTGGGGTGGGCGGGAGAGGCGCAGATACGCAGTATTTT
TRBD2	TRBV12-3/TRBV12-4	many	TRBJ2-1	CASSRGLAGVDEQFF	TGTGCCAGCAGTCGAGGACTAGCGGGAGTGGATGAGCAGTTCTTC
TRBD2	TRBV7-2	many	TRBJ2-1	CASSTTGLEFYEQFF	TGTGCCAGCAGCACCACGGGACTAGAATTTTATGAGCAGTTCTTC
TRBD2	TRBV20-1	NA	TRBJ2-1	CSARDQTSGGHNEQFF	TGCAGTGCTAGAGATCAGACTAGCGGAGGGCACAATGAGCAGTTCTTC
TRBD1	TRBV7-2	few	TRBJ2-7	CASSQRAGGYEQYF	TGTGCCAGCAGCCAGAGGGCAGGGGGCTACGAGCAGTACTTC
TRBD2	TRBV5-1	many	TRBJ2-7	CASSPSGRGYEQYF	TGCGCCAGCAGCCCTAGCGGGAGGGGATACGAGCAGTACTTC
TRBD2	TRBV15	few	TRBJ2-7	CATSRPGLAGAEQYF	TGTGCCACCAGCAGACCGGGACTAGCGGGAGCCGAGCAGTACTTC
NA	TRBV5-1	many	TRBJ2-6	CASSFGTDASGANVLTF	TGCGCCAGCAGCTTCGGGACGGATGCCTCTGGGGCCAACGTCCTGACTTTC
NA	TRBV10-1	many	TRBJ2-3	CASKRPIPHTDTQYF	TGCGCCAGCAAGCGACCGATTCCCCACACAGATACGCAGTATTTT
NA	TRBV10-3	few	TRBJ2-7	CAISAERSWEQYF	TGTGCCATCAGTGCGGAGCGATCCTGGGAGCAGTACTTC
TRBD1	TRBV23-1	NA	TRBJ2-5	CASRNQGEKETQYF	TGCGCCAGCAGGAATCAGGGGGAAAAAGAGACCCAGTACTTC
NA	TRBV4-3	few	TRBJ2-3	CAPPGFTDTQYF	TGCGCTCCGCCCGGCTTCACAGATACGCAGTATTTT
NA	TRBV2	NA	TRBJ2-5	CASSEKLSGTQYF	TGTGCCAGCAGTGAAAAGTTATCGGGGACCCAGTACTTC
TRBD1	TRBV7-9	many	TRBJ2-3	CASSLTWGTGSPDTQYF	TGTGCCAGCAGCTTAACGTGGGGGACAGGGTCCCCAGATACGCAGTATTTT
NA	TRBV6-2/TRBV6-3	NA	TRBJ2-2	CASSSYTRRSGELFF	TGTGCCAGCAGTTCGTATACCCGTAGATCTGGGGAGCTGTTTTTT
NA	TRBV7-2	many	TRBJ1-5	CASSSMDQPQHF	TGTGCCAGCAGCTCCATGGATCAGCCCCAGCATTTT
NA	TRBV5-4	few	TRBJ2-5	CASSLRDPISETQYF	TGTGCCAGCAGCTTACGGGACCCGATCTCGGAGACCCAGTACTTC
TRBD2	TRBV7-2	NA	TRBJ2-5	CVSSYHSAGGQETQYF	TGTGTCAGCAGCTACCACTCTGCGGGGGGCCAAGAGACCCAGTACTTC
TRBD1	TRBV28	many	TRBJ2-7	CASSLPDRGTYDEQYF	TGTGCCAGCAGTTTACCTGACAGGGGTACCTACGATGAGCAGTACTTC
TRBD2	TRBV14	many	TRBJ2-1	CASSHLGTSLYNEQFF	TGTGCCAGCAGCCATCTAGGGACTAGCCTATACAATGAGCAGTTCTTC
NA	TRBV12-3/TRBV12-4	few	TRBJ2-5	CASSFRKPETQYF	TGTGCCAGCAGTTTCCGAAAACCGGAGACCCAGTACTTC
NA	TRBV12-3/TRBV12-4	many	TRBJ2-2	CASSHPTRELFF	TGTGCCAGCAGTCACCCCACGAGGGAGCTGTTTTTT
NA	TRBV4-3	many	TRBJ1-1	CASSQGVGTEAFF	TGCGCCAGCAGCCAAGGAGTGGGGACTGAAGCTTTCTTT
TRBD2	TRBV6-2/TRBV6-3	many	TRBJ2-1	CASKGTSGKTSSYNEQFF	TGTGCCAGCAAAGGGACTAGCGGAAAAACTAGCTCCTACAATGAGCAGTTCTTC
TRBD2	TRBV7-9	few	TRBJ2-7	CASRPPGLAGAEQYF	TGTGCCAGCAGACCCCCGGGACTAGCGGGAGCCGAGCAGTACTTC
NA	TRBV6-2/TRBV6-3	few	TRBJ1-1	CASSDPRGRDTEAFF	TGTGCCAGCAGCGACCCCAGGGGAAGGGACACTGAAGCTTTCTTT
TRBD1	TRBV20-1	NA	TRBJ2-1	CSAGIQGDEQFF	TGCAGTGCTGGAATACAGGGGGATGAGCAGTTCTTC
NA	TRBV11-1	few	TRBJ2-2	CASSLTRTGELFF	TGTGCCAGCAGCCTGACTCGCACCGGGGAGCTGTTTTTT
NA	TRBV20-1	many	TRBJ2-2	CSASRQVSGELFF	TGCAGTGCTAGCCGACAGGTTTCCGGGGAGCTGTTTTTT
NA	TRBV7-9	few	TRBJ2-7	CASSLEWGTRGNEQYF	TGTGCCAGCAGCTTAGAATGGGGGACTCGGGGAAACGAGCAGTACTTC
NA	TRBV11-2	NA	TRBJ2-7	CASSLPIVRGMDKSHSYEQYF	TGTGCCAGCAGCTTACCAATCGTTCGAGGGATGGACAAGTCACATTCCTACGAGCAGTACTTC
NA	TRBV20-1	few	TRBJ2-5	CSAISPGLPETQYF	TGCAGTGCCATATCCCCGGGACTGCCCGAGACCCAGTACTTC
NA	TRBV6-5	few	TRBJ2-5	CASGQPSGAQYF	TGTGCCAGTGGACAGCCGTCAGGAGCCCAGTACTTC
NA	TRBV7-2	few	TRBJ2-7	CASSPGLLAGEQYF	TGTGCCAGCAGCCCCGGGCTCCTCGCGGGGGAGCAGTACTTC
NA	TRBV7-2	many	TRBJ1-1	CASSLGMGNTEAFF	TGTGCCAGCAGCTTAGGGATGGGGAACACTGAAGCTTTCTTT
NA	TRBV10-3	NA	TRBJ2-7	CAIGRDEVYEQYF	TGTGCCATAGGCCGGGACGAGGTCTACGAGCAGTACTTC
TRBD1	TRBV10-2	many	TRBJ2-7	CASRPKPRDRGQHEQYF	TGCGCCAGCAGACCTAAGCCACGGGACAGGGGGCAACACGAGCAGTACTTC
TRBD1	TRBV10-3	many	TRBJ1-1	CAISGTGVTNTEAFF	TGTGCCATCAGTGGGACAGGGGTCACGAACACTGAAGCTTTCTTT
NA	TRBV20-1	NA	TRBJ1-4	CSAKTGTRNEKLFF	TGCAGTGCGAAGACCGGGACACGTAATGAAAAACTGTTTTTT
NA	TRBV10-1	many	TRBJ2-7	CASSERTATGEQYF	TGCGCCAGCAGTGAGAGGACAGCCACCGGCGAGCAGTACTTC